This TCR beta chain was recovered during a study of STAT3 mutations in large granular lymphocyte leukemia. Points from the study as a whole: Every T-LGLL patient had at least one immunodominant TCRbeta clonotype. In about 30% of the 18 patients, new TCR clonotypes emerged after therapy.

As concerns this clone: Its antigen is undetermined.

Data came from immunoSEQ multiplex PCR; TCRdb stores just in-frame clones and leaves some out. The table includes around 9,100 clones, about 92% detected once. This receptor was obtained from a man aged 55 to 70 with T-cell large granular lymphocyte leukemia. Some clones in this sample may be carry-over from other donors' samples. Sequencing used peripheral blood mononuclear cells.

The CDR3 is CASSLPSGRAPETQYF. The CDR3 bases are TGTGCCAGCAGCTTGCCTAGCGGGAGGGCCCCAGAGACCCAGTACTTC. The chain couples TRBV7-9 to TRBJ2-5; 12 nucleotides line up with TRBD2. This CDR3 has 16 amino acids. CDR1 and CDR2 from the germline V gene are SEHNR and FQNEAQ (reference sequence). With 3 bases clipped from V and 4 bases from J, the junction kept 6 bases outside the gene matches.